Included here is one T cell receptor beta chain sequence, with context. Its antigen is currently unknown. Unique molecular identifiers were carried by the TCR beta cDNA libraries. TCRdb redid the calling of the PCR reads with MiXCR, one entry per CDR3 protein. The sample contains under 900,000 distinct CDR3 sequences, under 70% of which appear only once. The data are from a study of post-analysis software for immune sequencing data. General observations from the study: The normalized Chao1 diversity of multiple sclerosis patients was significantly lower than that of controls. Higher frequency in patients than in controls was seen for five TRBV segments, with TRBV5-6, TRBV5-1 and TRBV20-1 among them. By F measure, strong co-clustering occurred among samples prepared in the same batch.

This CDR3 has 13 residues. Germline assignment: CDR1 SQVTM and CDR2 ANQGSEA. V dropped 5 bases and J dropped 6; count of bases not matched to a gene: 8. Sequencing used blood. The sequence was obtained from a girl between 10 and 17 years old with multiple sclerosis. This chain links TRBV29-1 with TRBJ1-2; TRBD1 matches 8 bases. CDR3 loop: CSVTGGRLHGYTF. CDR3 in DNA: TGCAGCGTTACAGGGGGTAGACTCCATGGCTACACCTTC.